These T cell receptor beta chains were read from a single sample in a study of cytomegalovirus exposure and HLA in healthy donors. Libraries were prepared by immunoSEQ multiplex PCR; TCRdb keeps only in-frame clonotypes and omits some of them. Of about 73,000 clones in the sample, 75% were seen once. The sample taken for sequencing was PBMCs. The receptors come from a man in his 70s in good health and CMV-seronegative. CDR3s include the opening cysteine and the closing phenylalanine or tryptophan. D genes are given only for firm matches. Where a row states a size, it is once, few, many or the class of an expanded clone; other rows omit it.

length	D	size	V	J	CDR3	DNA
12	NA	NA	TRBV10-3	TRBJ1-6	CAIGQINSPLHF	TGTGCCATCGGACAGATAAATTCACCCCTCCACTTT
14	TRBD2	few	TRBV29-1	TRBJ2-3	CSVASGGPSDTQYF	TGCAGCGTTGCTAGCGGGGGGCCCTCAGATACGCAGTATTTT
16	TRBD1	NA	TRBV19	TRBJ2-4	CASSIIGQGAENIQYF	TGTGCCAGTAGTATAATCGGACAGGGGGCGGAAAACATTCAGTACTTC
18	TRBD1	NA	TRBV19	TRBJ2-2	CASSVGTGVIGRSGELFF	TGTGCCAGTAGTGTCGGGACAGGGGTAATTGGTCGTTCTGGGGAGCTGTTTTTT
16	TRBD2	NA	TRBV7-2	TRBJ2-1	CASSSVAGTTYNEQFF	TGTGCCAGCAGCTCAGTAGCGGGGACAACCTACAATGAGCAGTTCTTC
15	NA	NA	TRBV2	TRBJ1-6	CASATGISYNSPLHF	TGTGCCAGTGCCACAGGAATCTCCTATAATTCACCCCTCCACTTT
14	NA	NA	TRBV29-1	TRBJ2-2	CSAAETQGFGELFF	TGCAGCGCCGCGGAGACTCAGGGGTTCGGGGAGCTGTTTTTT
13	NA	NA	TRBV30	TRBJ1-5	CAWRQGPNQPQHF	TGTGCCTGGAGACAGGGACCGAATCAGCCCCAGCATTTT
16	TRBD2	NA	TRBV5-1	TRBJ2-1	CASSFNSGRARNEQFF	TGCGCCAGCAGCTTTAATAGCGGGAGGGCCCGGAATGAGCAGTTCTTC
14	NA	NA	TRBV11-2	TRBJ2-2	CASSLGSLTGELFF	TGTGCCAGCAGCTTGGGGAGCCTCACCGGGGAGCTGTTTTTT
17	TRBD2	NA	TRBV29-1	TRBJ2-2	CSARSGLAGQNTGELFF	TGCAGCGCCCGATCGGGACTAGCGGGTCAGAACACCGGGGAGCTGTTTTTT
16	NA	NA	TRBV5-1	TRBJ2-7	CASTLGLASSSYEQYF	TGCGCCAGCACCCTCGGCCTAGCCTCGAGCTCCTACGAGCAGTACTTC
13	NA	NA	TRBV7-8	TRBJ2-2	CASSFGLTGELFF	TGTGCCAGCAGCTTTGGCCTCACCGGGGAGCTGTTTTTT
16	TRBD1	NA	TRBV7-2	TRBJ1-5	CASSSPGQGSGQPQHF	TGTGCCAGCAGCTCCCCGGGACAGGGGTCTGGTCAGCCCCAGCATTTT
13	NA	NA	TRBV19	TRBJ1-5	CATQLRGNQPQHF	TGTGCCACACAGCTCCGAGGCAATCAGCCCCAGCATTTT
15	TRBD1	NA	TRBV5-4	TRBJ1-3	CASSLGTVGGNTIYF	TGTGCCAGCAGCCTCGGGACAGTGGGTGGAAACACCATATATTTT
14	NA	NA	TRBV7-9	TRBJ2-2	CASSLGQPTGELFF	TGTGCCAGCAGCCTTGGACAGCCCACCGGGGAGCTGTTTTTT
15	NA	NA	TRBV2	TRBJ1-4	CASSGNRATNEKLFF	TGTGCCAGCAGTGGAAACAGAGCAACTAATGAAAAACTGTTTTTT
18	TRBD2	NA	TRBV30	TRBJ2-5	CAWSVAGTSGGAFETQYF	TGTGCCTGGAGTGTGGCCGGGACTAGCGGGGGGGCCTTTGAGACCCAGTACTTC
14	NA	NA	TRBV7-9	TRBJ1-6	CASGLAQGGSPLHF	TGTGCCAGCGGCTTAGCGCAGGGAGGGTCACCCCTCCACTTT
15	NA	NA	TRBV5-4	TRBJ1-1	CASSGGVRRNTEAFF	TGTGCCAGCAGCGGGGGGGTTCGCCGGAACACTGAAGCTTTCTTT
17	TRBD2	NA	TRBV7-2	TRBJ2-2	CASSPPQLAGGPGELFF	TGTGCCAGCAGCCCCCCACAACTAGCGGGGGGTCCCGGGGAGCTGTTTTTT